A selection of T cell receptor beta chains follows, all from one sample in a study of early T cells in non-severe SARS-CoV-2 infection. MiXCR, applied by TCRdb to the 5' RACE reads, yields one record per CDR3 protein. Here the sample spans roughly 47,000 distinct CDR3 sequences, under 7% being singletons. Source: whole blood, taken at baseline. The receptors were gathered from an adult who was a healthcare worker with PCR-confirmed SARS-CoV-2 infection or an uninfected control (not recorded which). Each CDR3 is given with its conserved first and last residue. D genes are given only for firm matches. The size field is filled for only some rows; it gives once, few, many or a size class.

D,size,V,J,DNA,CDR3
.,.,TRBV28,TRBJ2-1,TGTGCCAGCACCGACTACAATGAGCAGTTCTTC,CASTDYNEQFF
.,few,TRBV6-5,TRBJ1-2,TGTGCCAGCAGTTCCGGGATCTACTATGGCTACACCTTC,CASSSGIYYGYTF
.,many,TRBV21-1,TRBJ2-7,TGTGCCAGCAGCAAAGGGGCTAGCGGGGGCCGGAGCCACGAGCAGTACTTC,CASSKGASGGRSHEQYF
.,.,TRBV11-2,TRBJ1-2,TGTGCCAGCAGCCGGGGCGCTTACTATGGCTACACCTTC,CASSRGAYYGYTF
.,.,TRBV12-5,TRBJ2-5,TGTGCTAGTGGTTCATCGCCTAGCCAAGAGACCCAGTACTTC,CASGSSPSQETQYF
.,few,TRBV5-6,TRBJ1-4,TGTGCCAGCAGCGGAAGGGTGACAACTAATGAAAAACTGTTTTTT,CASSGRVTTNEKLFF
TRBD2,many,TRBV7-2,TRBJ2-3,TGTGCCAGCAGGCTACATCCGCGGGGGGCTTTAAGCACAGATACGCAGTATTTT,CASRLHPRGALSTDTQYF
TRBD2,.,TRBV3-1,TRBJ2-2,TGCGCCAGCAGCCGGACTAGCGGGGGGACCGGGGAGCTGTTTTTT,CASSRTSGGTGELFF
TRBD1,many,TRBV6-1,TRBJ1-5,TGTGCCAGCAAACAACAGGGGACCTGGCCCCAGCATTTT,CASKQQGTWPQHF
.,.,TRBV5-1,TRBJ2-7,TGCGCCAGCAGCTTAGGGATCTTCTACGAGCAGTACTTC,CASSLGIFYEQYF
TRBD2,many,TRBV20-1,TRBJ2-3,TGCAGTGCTGCCTTTAGCGGGAGCACAGATACGCAGTATTTT,CSAAFSGSTDTQYF
TRBD1,.,TRBV6-6,TRBJ1-4,TGTGCCAGCAGTAGGGGACAGGGCCGAGCCAGTTCTTTTGAAAAACTGTTTTTT,CASSRGQGRASSFEKLFF
.,many,TRBV6-6,TRBJ2-2,TGTGCCAGCAGTTGGGATCAGGTCGTGGAGCTGTTTTTT,CASSWDQVVELFF
.,.,TRBV5-1,TRBJ2-1,TGCGCCAGCAGCTTAGGGCAGGCCTACAATGAGCAGTTCTTC,CASSLGQAYNEQFF
.,many,TRBV7-9,TRBJ1-5,TGTGCCAGCAGCGACGGGACTGTAAGCAATCAGCCCCAGCATTTT,CASSDGTVSNQPQHF
.,many,TRBV2,TRBJ1-2,TGTGCCAGCAGTGTAGCGGGGGCCCGGGAGAGCTACACCTTC,CASSVAGARESYTF
.,.,TRBV29-1,TRBJ2-7,TGCAGCGTGACCTTGGCCGACCTTGGACTAATATCGTACGAGCAGTACTTC,CSVTLADLGLISYEQYF
.,few,TRBV19,TRBJ1-1,TGTGCCAGTTTTCAGACGGGACAAAACACTGAAGCTTTCTTT,CASFQTGQNTEAFF
.,many,TRBV29-1,TRBJ2-1,TGCAGCGTTGGTCGGTTGGGGGTCGGTGAGCAGTTCTTC,CSVGRLGVGEQFF
TRBD1,.,TRBV2,TRBJ1-6,TGTGCCAGCACTGGGACAGTTCTTGACCCCTATAATTCACCCCTCCACTTT,CASTGTVLDPYNSPLHF
.,many,TRBV7-2,TRBJ2-1,TGTGCCAGCCGTGACCTGGGCAATGAGCAGTTCTTC,CASRDLGNEQFF
.,many,TRBV6-2/TRBV6-3,TRBJ1-1,TGTGCCAGCAGTTACGGCCCCCTGGGAGCTTTCTTT,CASSYGPLGAFF
.,few,TRBV9,TRBJ2-7,TGTGCCAGCAGCGTTGGCTCTGGGACTCCGCCGTACGAGCAGTACTTC,CASSVGSGTPPYEQYF
.,many,TRBV6-2/TRBV6-3,TRBJ2-1,TGTGCCAGCAGCCAGTCCCCATGGGAGCAGTTCTTC,CASSQSPWEQFF
.,few,TRBV20-1,TRBJ1-6,TGCAGTGCACCCACGGCGGGTTCACCCCTCCACTTT,CSAPTAGSPLHF
.,few,TRBV11-2,TRBJ2-2,TGTGCCAGCAGCTTAAACGGGGGGCACACCGGGGAGCTGTTTTTT,CASSLNGGHTGELFF
TRBD1,.,TRBV18,TRBJ1-1,TGTGCCAGCTCACCACCGGGACAGGGGACTGAAGCTTTCTTT,CASSPPGQGTEAFF
.,.,TRBV7-9,TRBJ1-1,TGTGCCAGCAGCCCCCCTCAGAAGAACACTGAAGCTTTCTTT,CASSPPQKNTEAFF
.,many,TRBV28,TRBJ1-5,TGTGCCAGCAGTTTTAGCGGCGAGAGCAATCAGCCCCAGCATTTT,CASSFSGESNQPQHF
TRBD1,many,TRBV11-3,TRBJ2-1,TGTGCCAGCAGGGTTGGGGGACAGCACAATGAGCAGTTCTTC,CASRVGGQHNEQFF
TRBD1,many,TRBV20-1,TRBJ1-5,TGCAGTGCTAGAGATGGGGGTCGACAGGGGGCTTGGGAGCCCCAGCATTTT,CSARDGGRQGAWEPQHF
.,many,TRBV29-1,TRBJ1-2,TGCAGCGTTGACAGGGACAAAACGAATACCTATGGCTACACCTTC,CSVDRDKTNTYGYTF
.,many,TRBV20-1,TRBJ1-1,TGCAGTGCTCGTCTTGGGGGGGCGGACACTGAAGCTTTCTTT,CSARLGGADTEAFF
.,.,TRBV7-6,TRBJ2-2,TGTGCCAGCAGCTTATACAGGAACACCGGGGAGCTGTTTTTT,CASSLYRNTGELFF
TRBD1,.,TRBV6-5,TRBJ1-2,TGTGCCAGCAGCCCGGGACAGGAGAGTGGCTACACCTTC,CASSPGQESGYTF
TRBD2,many,TRBV7-2,TRBJ2-5,TGTGCCAGCAGTAGACTAGCTAGAGGCGAGACCCAGTACTTC,CASSRLARGETQYF
.,few,TRBV30,TRBJ2-7,TGTGCCTGGAGTGTCTCACAGAACGAGCAGTACTTC,CAWSVSQNEQYF
.,many,TRBV2,TRBJ2-3,TGTGCCAACCTCCGTGGGAACCCCACAGATACGCAGTATTTT,CANLRGNPTDTQYF
TRBD1,many,TRBV7-6,TRBJ2-7,TGTGCCAGCAGCCTTGGACAGGGGGCCAGTCAGTACGAGCAGTACTTC,CASSLGQGASQYEQYF
.,many,TRBV20-1,TRBJ2-1,TGCAGTGCTCCGAGACATGTTGAGCAGTTCTTC,CSAPRHVEQFF
TRBD1,many,TRBV6-2/TRBV6-3,TRBJ1-2,TGTGCCAGCAGGAAGACAGGGAAGAACTATGGCTACACCTTC,CASRKTGKNYGYTF
.,few,TRBV25-1,TRBJ2-2,TGTGCCAGCAGTGAACCCACGACCCCGAGGGAGTACACCGGGGAGCTGTTTTTT,CASSEPTTPREYTGELFF
.,.,TRBV12-5,TRBJ2-7,TGTGCTAGCGGAGGGTTGGAGCAGTACTTC,CASGGLEQYF
TRBD1,.,TRBV6-2/TRBV6-3,TRBJ1-5,TGTGCCAGCAGTAACGCCGGGACAGGGGGCGATCAGCCCCAGCATTTT,CASSNAGTGGDQPQHF
.,many,TRBV7-9,TRBJ1-1,TGTGCCAGCAGCAGAGACAGGAACACTGAAGCTTTCTTT,CASSRDRNTEAFF